This TCR beta chain is from a study of T-cell reconstitution after alpha-beta-depleted transplantation in children. Study outcomes and limitations: Expanded graft clones, several hundred of them, were reportedly the source of alpha-beta T cells about two months after transplant.

The TCRbeta library was prepared with unique molecular identifiers. MiXCR, run by TCRdb on the PCR reads, gives a single entry per CDR3 protein. The data contain 600,000 to 700,000 distinct CDR3 sequences, over 10% of them singletons. This CDR3 region has 17 residues. Germline V gene data show CDR1 as MGHRA and CDR2 as YSYEKL. Trimming left V 0 bases short and J 5 bases short, with 20 bases between. Comments on this clonotype: Its specificity is not known.

This chain links TRBV4-1 with TRBJ2-7; either TRBD1 or TRBD2 may supply D (6 bases each). This sequence originates from a girl aged 2 to 10 with congenital amegakaryocytic thrombocytopenia, due to receive a stem cell transplant. The sample in question was PBMCs, obtained before TCRalphabeta/CD19-depleted stem cell transplant. The DNA of the CDR3 is TGCGCCAGCAGCCAAGATGGCCTCGGGGGCTTAGTAAACGAGCAGTACTTC. It encodes CASSQDGLGGLVNEQYF.